Listed here are 23 T cell receptor beta chains from one sample, sequenced in a study of T cell responses to AZD1222 COVID-19 vaccine. The repertoire was sequenced with immunoSEQ multiplex PCR; TCRdb's copy has only in-frame clones and lacks some. Of roughly 160,000 clones listed, 80% to 90% are singletons. Material: peripheral blood, obtained on day 0 of AZD1222 vaccination. Source of these receptors: an adult in good health.

V gene TRBV12-3 or TRBV12-4 combines with J gene TRBJ2-7; unclear D gene. With 0 bases removed from V and 8 bases from J, the gap between germline ends came to 8 bases. The CDR3 consists of 12 residues. For the CDR3, the DNA is TGTGCCAGCAGTTTAGCTGGGAACCAGCAGTACGTC. This encodes CASSLAGNQQYV.

This rearrangement joins TRBV6-4 to TRBJ1-5; 7 bases map to TRBD1. The CDR3 is 16 residues long. CDR1 is MRHNA, CDR2 SNTAGT, per germline. V dropped 2 bases and J dropped 7; count of bases not matched to a gene: 11. The CDR3 is CASSDGPGTAGQPQHF. The CDR3 nucleotides are TGTGCCAGCAGTGACGGGCCCGGGACAGCTGGCCAGCCCCAGCATTTT.

This rearrangement joins TRBV4-1 to TRBJ2-5; possible D gene TRBD1, 6 bases. Germline V lookup: CDR1 MGHRA, CDR2 YSYEKL. V was trimmed by 0 bases and J by 7 bases, leaving 24 bases between them. This CDR3 is 18 amino acids long. Written as DNA, the CDR3 is TGCGCCAGCAGCCAAGAATCGTTGGACAGCCAGGGGTGGGGGACCCAGTACTTC. Residues: CASSQESLDSQGWGTQYF.

The chain is built from TRBV6-5 and TRBJ1-4; possible D gene TRBD1, 5 bases. Germline V CDR1 and CDR2: MNHEY, SVGAGI. V gave up 5 bases and J gave up 3 bases, with 13 bases separating them. This CDR3 has 15 residues. The DNA for the CDR3 is TGTGCCAGCAGTATAGACAGTACTTCTAATGAAAAACTGTTTTTT. Its protein is CASSIDSTSNEKLFF.

The chain recombines TRBV27 with TRBJ2-1; D possibly uses TRBD1 or TRBD2 (6 bases each). V gave up 3 bases and J gave up 8 bases, with 11 bases separating them. The CDR3 extends over 13 amino acids. Germline assignment: CDR1 MNHEY and CDR2 SMNVEV (reference sequence). The DNA for the CDR3 is TGTGCCAGCAGTTTCTACAGGGACTATGAGCAGTTCTTC. This encodes CASSFYRDYEQFF.

The chain recombines TRBV11-2 with TRBJ1-6; weak D call: TRBD1 (6 bases). CDR3 length: 15 residues. Germline CDR1 reads SGHAT; CDR2 reads FQNNGV. Trimming removed 4 bases from V and 8 bases from J, with 15 bases in between. CDR3 nucleotide sequence: TGTGCCAGCAGCTCTACGGACAGACAGCATTCACCCCTCCACTTT. This sequence encodes CASSSTDRQHSPLHF.

This chain links TRBV9 with TRBJ2-7; 11 bases match TRBD2. With 2 bases clipped from V and 7 bases from J, the junction kept 11 bases outside the gene matches. Germline V CDR1 and CDR2: SGDLS, YYNGEE. The CDR3 has 16 residues. The CDR3 region is CASSVRTSGGPGEQYF. The CDR3 DNA reads as TGTGCCAGCAGCGTGAGAACTAGCGGGGGCCCGGGTGAGCAGTACTTC.

Here the CDR3 DNA reads TGTGCCAGCAGCTTAGGTGGGGCGGGGAACACTGAAGCTTTCTTT. Encoded protein: CASSLGGAGNTEAFF. The rearrangement links TRBV13 to TRBJ1-1; maybe TRBD1 (5 bases). The V gene lost 0 bases and the J gene lost 1 base, with 9 bases spanning the gap. Germline assignment: CDR1 PRHDT and CDR2 FYEKMQ (reference sequence). The CDR3 loop spans 15 amino acids.

The V and J genes are TRBV11-2 and TRBJ2-7; D uncertain. CDR3 length: 13 amino acids. Germline-derived CDR1 and CDR2 are SGHAT and FQNNGV. The V end lost 3 bases, the J end lost 3 bases, and 9 bases lay between the germline ends. As DNA, the CDR3 is TGTGCCAGCAGCTTCTCCGAAGTCTACGAGCAGTACGTC. Its protein product is CASSFSEVYEQYV.

The chain carries TRBV5-6 and TRBJ1-5, with D unresolved. Germline CDR1 and CDR2: SGHDT and YYEEEE. The V and J ends lost 3 bases and 2 bases respectively, with 12 bases between them. This CDR3 region has 15 residues. CDR3 sequence (DNA): TGTGCCAGCAGCTCTGGCGGCGGGGGCAATCAGCCCCAGCATTTT. This sequence encodes CASSSGGGGNQPQHF.

The rearrangement uses TRBV5-8 and TRBJ2-3; tentative D call: TRBD1 (6 bases). The CDR3 runs 14 residues. The germline V gene has CDR1 SGHTS and CDR2 YDEGEE. V was pared by 0 bases and J by 4 bases, with 9 bases between. The CDR3 sequence is CASSLGTAPDTQYF. CDR3 nucleotide sequence: TGTGCCAGCAGCTTGGGGACAGCGCCAGATACGCAGTATTTT.

Only a few counts were recorded for this clone. The chain recombines TRBV28 with TRBJ1-3; D remains unclear. CDR3 length: 13 residues. Trimming left V 3 bases short and J 8 bases short, with 11 bases between. Germline CDR1 and CDR2: MDHEN and SYDVKM. CDR3 in DNA: TGTGCCAGCAGTTTTGGAACCGGAGACACCATATATTTT. Its protein product is CASSFGTGDTIYF.

The J gene is TRBJ1-3, the V gene TRBV6-5, with unresolved D. The CDR3 loop spans 13 amino acids. The V and J ends lost 2 bases and 1 base respectively, with 3 bases between them. Looked up from germline, CDR1 is MNHEY and CDR2 is SVGAGI. CDR3 DNA: TGTGCCAGCAGTTACGATTCTGGAAACACCATATATTTT. Amino acids: CASSYDSGNTIYF.

This chain joins TRBV6-1 and TRBJ1-1; D possibly corresponds to TRBD1 (6 bases). The CDR3 totals 16 residues. V was shortened by 3 bases and J by 1 base, with 15 bases between the two germline ends. Germline V gene data show CDR1 as MNHNS and CDR2 as SASEGT. The CDR3: CASSESRGLRNTEAFF. The CDR3 DNA is TGTGCCAGCAGTGAGAGCAGGGGATTGAGGAACACTGAAGCTTTCTTT.

The count of this clone is one. V usage is TRBV4-1 and J usage is TRBJ2-3; 7 positions match TRBD2. From germline, CDR1 is MGHRA and CDR2 YSYEKL. Trimming at V came to 7 bases and at J to 0 bases, leaving 4 bases not matched to a gene. This CDR3 is 14 amino acids long. The CDR3 sequence is CASKRDYSTDTQYF. The DNA of the CDR3 is TGCGCCAGCAAGCGGGACTATAGCACAGATACGCAGTATTTT.

The genes are TRBV6-5 and TRBJ2-5; TRBD1 might be the D (5 bases). The CDR3 is 13 amino acids. Deletions cut 6 bases from V and 2 bases from J, with 10 bases between. CDR1 MNHEY and CDR2 SVGAGI come from the germline V gene. This CDR3 reads CASSRTLQETQYF. CDR3 in DNA: TGTGCCAGCAGCCGGACACTACAAGAGACCCAGTACTTC.

V usage is TRBV12-1 and J usage is TRBJ2-3; TRBD2, as called in the table, went unchecked against the DNA. TRBV12-1 is a documented pseudogene. The CDR3 totals 17 residues. The CDR3 DNA follows: TGTGCCAGCACCATCCGGAGTAGCGGGGCATACACAGATACGCAGTATTTT. This sequence encodes CASTIRSSGAYTDTQYF.

This clone was seen a handful of times. The rearrangement joins TRBV5-6 to TRBJ1-2; D remains ambiguous. CDR1 and CDR2 (germline): SGHDT, YYEEEE. V was trimmed by 2 bases and J by 3 bases, leaving 5 bases between them. This CDR3 has 12 amino acids. Here the CDR3 DNA reads TGTGCCAGCAGCTTCGGGGACTATGGCTACACCTTC. It yields the protein CASSFGDYGYTF. Together with reference TRBV5-6 and TRBJ1-2, the CDR3 gives the full variable domain: DAGVTQSPTHLIKTRGQQVTLRCSPKSGHDTVSWYQQALGQGPQFIFQYYEEEERQRGNFPDRFSGHQFPNYSSELNVNALLLGDSALYLCASSFGDYGYTFGSGTRLTVV.

This sequence joins TRBV6-1 and TRBJ2-2; TRBD1 matches 7 bases. Trimming took 3 bases from V and 1 from J; bases not matched to a gene: 5. Germline CDR1 and CDR2: MNHNS and SASEGT. CDR3 length equals 16 residues. CDR3 region: CASSETGFGNTGELFF. In DNA, the CDR3 is TGTGCCAGCAGTGAGACAGGGTTTGGGAACACCGGGGAGCTGTTTTTT.

The table lists this clone with a count of one. V gene TRBV14 combines with J gene TRBJ1-1; D unresolved. The CDR3 runs 12 residues. The germline V and J ends were trimmed by 1 base and 7 bases, with 7 bases remaining between them. The V gene's germline CDR1 is SGHDN and CDR2 FVKESK. The CDR3: CASSQVVSEAFF. For the CDR3, the DNA is TGTGCCAGCAGCCAAGTGGTCAGTGAAGCTTTCTTT.

The rearrangement joins TRBV10-1 to TRBJ2-2; D call uncertain. Trimming shortened V by 9 bases and J by 1 base, and 9 bases separated the two germline ends. The CDR3 spans 13 residues. Germline CDR1 and CDR2: WNHNN and SYGVQD (reference sequence). The CDR3 DNA follows: TGCGCCAGTTCCTACCTGAACACCGGGGAGCTGTTTTTT. Translation gives CASSYLNTGELFF.

The V and J genes are TRBV30 and TRBJ2-7, with D perhaps being TRBD1 or TRBD2 (6 bases each). CDR3 length: 15 residues. The ends were cut back, 4 bases at V and 3 bases at J, with 19 bases in the middle. Germline CDR1 and CDR2: GTSNPN and SVGIG (reference sequence). The CDR3 sequence is CAWTLGGFANYEQYF. DNA for the CDR3: TGTGCCTGGACCCTAGGGGGGTTCGCTAACTACGAGCAGTACTTC. Variable domain in full (rest from reference TRBV30 and TRBJ2-7): SQTIHQWPATLVQPVGSPLSLECTVEGTSNPNLYWYRQAAGRGLQLLFYSVGIGQISSEVPQNLSASRPQDRQFILSSKKLLLSDSGFYLCAWTLGGFANYEQYFGPGTRLTVT.

The chain uses TRBV5-1 and TRBJ2-3; no reliable D call. The CDR3 is 13 amino acids. Germline V gene sequence: CDR1 SGHRS, CDR2 YFSETQ. Trimming took 1 base from V and 2 from J, leaving 5 bases between them. This CDR3 is CASSLPHTDTQYF. Here the CDR3 DNA reads TGCGCCAGCAGCTTGCCCCACACAGATACGCAGTATTTT.